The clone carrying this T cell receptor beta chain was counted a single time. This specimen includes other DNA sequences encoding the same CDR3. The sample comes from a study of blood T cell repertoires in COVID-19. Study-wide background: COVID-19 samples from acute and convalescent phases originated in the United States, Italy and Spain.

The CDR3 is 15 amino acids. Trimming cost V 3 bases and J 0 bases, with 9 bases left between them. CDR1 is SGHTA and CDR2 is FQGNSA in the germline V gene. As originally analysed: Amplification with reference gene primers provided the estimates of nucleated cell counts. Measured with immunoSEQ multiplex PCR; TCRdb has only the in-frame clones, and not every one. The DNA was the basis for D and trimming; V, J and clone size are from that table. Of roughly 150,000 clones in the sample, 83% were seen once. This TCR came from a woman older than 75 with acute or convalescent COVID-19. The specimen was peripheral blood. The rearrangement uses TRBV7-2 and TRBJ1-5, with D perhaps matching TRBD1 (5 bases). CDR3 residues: CASSFDRNSNQPQHF. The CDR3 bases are TGTGCCAGCAGCTTCGACAGAAATAGCAATCAGCCCCAGCATTTT.